This is a list of T cell receptor beta chains from one sample in a study of shared clonotypes between healthy human individuals. The method was immunoSEQ multiplex PCR; TCRdb's version includes in-frame clones alone and lacks a portion of them. Of some 200,000 clones listed, about 69% were seen once; the top ten hold around 10%. Sequenced material: memory CD4+ T cells sorted from blood. The receptors were sampled from a man younger than 45 in good health. CDR3s include the opening cysteine and the closing phenylalanine or tryptophan. A D gene is named only where the DNA matches it firmly. Expanded clones are given a class, and other clones once, few, many or no size at all.

clone size	V gene	J gene	D gene	CDR3 DNA	CDR3 protein
-	TRBV9	TRBJ1-5	-	TGTGCCAGCAGCACATATCCCCGCACGGGGCCCCAGCATTTT	CASSTYPRTGPQHF
-	TRBV15	TRBJ2-5	-	TGTGCCACCAGCACCTCTGAAGAGACCCAGTACTTC	CATSTSEETQYF
-	TRBV28	TRBJ1-5	TRBD1	TGTGCCAGCAGTTTATGGGGGGGGGACAGATACAATCAGCCCCAGCATTTT	CASSLWGGDRYNQPQHF
-	TRBV29-1	TRBJ2-1	TRBD2	TGCAGCGTTGGGGGACTAGCGGGAATTGTATCGAAAAATGAGCAGTTCTTC	CSVGGLAGIVSKNEQFF
-	TRBV19	TRBJ2-5	TRBD1	TGTGCCAGTAGTCTTGGGACAGGGTCACAAGAGACCCAGTACTTC	CASSLGTGSQETQYF
-	TRBV5-1	TRBJ2-1	-	TGCGCCAGCAGCACTAGCCTTACCAGGCGCTCCTACAATGAGCAGTTCTTC	CASSTSLTRRSYNEQFF
once	TRBV11-2	TRBJ2-2	TRBD2	TGTGCCAGCAGCAGGACTAGCGGGAGGGGCGGGGAGCTGTTTTTT	CASSRTSGRGGELFF
-	TRBV7-2	TRBJ2-3	-	TGTGCCAGCAGCTTTTCTTTGCTACAGGGCGCAGATACGCAGTATTTT	CASSFSLLQGADTQYF
-	TRBV18	TRBJ2-1	-	TGTGCCAGCTCACCCGGGAGCCCCCCGAGGAATGAGCAGTTCTTC	CASSPGSPPRNEQFF
-	TRBV4-1	TRBJ2-2	-	TGCGCCAGCAGCCGGGGGACAACAAACACCGGGGAGCTGTTTTTT	CASSRGTTNTGELFF
-	TRBV14	TRBJ1-4	-	TGTGCCAGCAGCCAACAGGGCGCCGGGGGAAAACTGTTTTTT	CASSQQGAGGKLFF
-	TRBV7-9	TRBJ1-1	-	TGTGCCAGCAGCGGGGCTGAAGCTTTCTTT	CASSGAEAFF
once	TRBV7-2	TRBJ2-3	-	TGTGCCAGCAGCTCTCTCGATACGCAGTATTTT	CASSSLDTQYF
-	TRBV19	TRBJ2-2	-	TGTGCCAGTAGTGGCGCCAGGGGTTCCGAGGGGACCGGGGAGCTGTTTTTT	CASSGARGSEGTGELFF
few	TRBV18	TRBJ1-2	-	TGTGCCAGCTCACTCGATCGGACATCCTATGGCTACACCTTC	CASSLDRTSYGYTF
few	TRBV10-1	TRBJ1-2	-	TGCGCCAGCAGTGAACACAGGACATATGGCTACACCTTC	CASSEHRTYGYTF
-	TRBV30	TRBJ1-1	-	TGTGCCTGGGCCGGGCAGAACACTGAAGCTTTCTTT	CAWAGQNTEAFF
once	TRBV6-5	TRBJ2-6	-	TGTGCCAGCAGTTACGTGATTGCTGGGGCCAACGTCCTGACTTTC	CASSYVIAGANVLTF
-	TRBV28	TRBJ2-1	-	TGTGCCAGCAGTTTAGCCTACAATGAGCAGTTCTTC	CASSLAYNEQFF
-	TRBV19	TRBJ2-1	TRBD2	TGTGCCAGTAGTTACAGCGGGAGGCCGGACAATGAGCAGTTCTTC	CASSYSGRPDNEQFF
-	TRBV6-1	TRBJ1-2	-	TGTGCCAGCAGTTCTACCCAGACACCGAGATGGGGCTACACCTTC	CASSSTQTPRWGYTF
-	TRBV7-8	TRBJ2-1	-	TGTGCCAGCAGCTTACCAGGGACCTCCTACAATGAGCAGTTCTTC	CASSLPGTSYNEQFF
-	TRBV2	TRBJ2-7	-	TGTGCCAGCAGTCCTCTCTACGAGCAGTACTTC	CASSPLYEQYF
once	TRBV5-4	TRBJ2-3	TRBD2	TGTGCCAGCAGCTATGGAGGGACTAGGAACCCTATAGGAGATACGCAGTATTTT	CASSYGGTRNPIGDTQYF
few	TRBV28	TRBJ2-1	TRBD1	TGTGCCAGCAGTTTAGAGACAGGGATCAATGAGCAGTTCTTC	CASSLETGINEQFF
-	TRBV5-4	TRBJ2-2	-	TGTGCCAGCCGAGACCCGGGACGGAGTACCGGGGAGCTGTTTTTT	CASRDPGRSTGELFF
-	TRBV27	TRBJ1-2	-	TGTGCCAGCACCGGCGGGGGGCTCCATGGCTACACCTTC	CASTGGGLHGYTF
-	TRBV5-1	TRBJ2-3	TRBD1	TGCGCCAGCAGCTTTTTTGGACAGGGGGGGACAGATACGCAGTATTTT	CASSFFGQGGTDTQYF
-	TRBV5-1	TRBJ2-7	TRBD2	TGCGCCAGCAGCGGACTAGCGGGAGGGCTGGGCGAGCAGTACTTC	CASSGLAGGLGEQYF
-	TRBV5-1	TRBJ2-7	-	TGCGCCAGCAGCGAAGGGAAGGGCTACGAGCAGTACTTC	CASSEGKGYEQYF
-	TRBV6-1	TRBJ1-5	TRBD1	TGTGCCAGCAGTGATGACAGGGTAACCAATCAGCCCCAGCATTTT	CASSDDRVTNQPQHF
once	TRBV19	TRBJ2-3	-	TGTGCCAGCCGACAGGCGGGGAGCACAGATACGCAGTATTTT	CASRQAGSTDTQYF
few	TRBV10-3	TRBJ2-3	-	TGTGCCATCAGTGGGGGGAGGGATACGCAGTATTTT	CAISGGRDTQYF
-	TRBV10-1	TRBJ2-7	TRBD2	TGCGCCAGCAGCACGGGACATCGGGAGGGGGTGCAGTACTTC	CASSTGHREGVQYF
once	TRBV7-2	TRBJ2-7	-	TGTGCCAGCAGCTTAGGGGGCCAGGGAGTTTCCCCCTACGAGCAGTACTTC	CASSLGGQGVSPYEQYF
-	TRBV5-4	TRBJ2-1	-	TGTGCCAGCAGCCTGGGCGGTGGGGTGAATGAGCAGTTCTTC	CASSLGGGVNEQFF
-	TRBV29-1	TRBJ2-1	-	TGCAGCGTTGAATCCCCGAGCCAGTTCTTC	CSVESPSQFF
-	TRBV7-2	TRBJ2-5	TRBD2	TGTGCCAGCAGCTTAGTAGGGACTAGCGGGACGGTAGAGACCCAGTACTTC	CASSLVGTSGTVETQYF
-	TRBV6-1	TRBJ2-7	TRBD2	TGTGCCAGCAGTGCTCTAGCGGGAGGGCCTTCGTACGAGCAGTACTTC	CASSALAGGPSYEQYF
-	TRBV7-8	TRBJ1-5	TRBD1	TGTGCCAGCAGCTCCTACAGGGGGCTGGATCAGCCCCAGCATTTT	CASSSYRGLDQPQHF
-	TRBV15	TRBJ2-3	TRBD1	TGTGCCACCAGCAGTTCCCGGGGACAGACAGATACGCAGTATTTT	CATSSSRGQTDTQYF
few	TRBV10-1	TRBJ1-5	TRBD1	TGCGCCAGCAGGAGGACAGGGGGCGCTTTTATCGATCAGCCCCAGCATTTT	CASRRTGGAFIDQPQHF
-	TRBV7-8	TRBJ2-5	-	TGTGCCAGCAGCTTCAGACCAAGGGACACCCTCCAAGAGACCCAGTACTTC	CASSFRPRDTLQETQYF
-	TRBV5-5	TRBJ1-5	-	TGTGCCAGCAGCTTGGGGTTGCAGGGAGTTCAGCCCCAGCATTTT	CASSLGLQGVQPQHF
-	TRBV29-1	TRBJ2-3	TRBD2	TGCAGCGCCGGACTAGGCGTTTTGGTGGATACGCAGTATTTT	CSAGLGVLVDTQYF